This entry is about one T cell receptor beta chain. The antigen remains unidentified. This entry comes from a study of cytomegalovirus exposure and HLA in healthy donors. Overall study findings and caveats: Confirmation was obtained in vitro that a few CMV-associated chains are specific for CMV antigens.

Germline CDR1 is MRHNA and CDR2 is SNTAGT. V lost 3 bases and J lost 2; bases outside the gene matches: 5. The CDR3 loop spans 15 amino acids. PCR was performed using 60 Vbeta and 13 Jbeta primers. Only in-frame clones appear in the TCRdb table, and some are missing; sequencing was by immunoSEQ multiplex PCR. The sample shows some 36,000 clones, 55% to 75% of them seen only once. The genes are TRBV6-4 and TRBJ2-3, with TRBD1 matching 7 bases. This clonotype was obtained from a young man in good health and CMV-seronegative. The specimen was PBMCs. CDR3: CASSENRGVTDTQYF. The CDR3 DNA reads TGTGCCAGCAGTGAGAACAGGGGCGTCACAGATACGCAGTATTTT.